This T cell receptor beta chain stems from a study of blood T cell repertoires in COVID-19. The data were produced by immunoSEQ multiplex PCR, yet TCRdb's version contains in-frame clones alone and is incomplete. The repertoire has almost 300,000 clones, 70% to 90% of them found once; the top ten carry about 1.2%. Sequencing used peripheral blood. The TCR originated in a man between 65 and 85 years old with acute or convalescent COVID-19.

CDR3 DNA: TGTGCCAGCAGCTTAGGGGCAGGGCCTCAGCCCCAGCATTTT. It specifies CASSLGAGPQPQHF. The chain is built from TRBV7-2 and TRBJ1-5, with D possibly matching TRBD1 (5 bases). The V gene's germline CDR1 is SGHTA and CDR2 FQGNSA. The ends were cut back, 1 base at V and 6 bases at J, with 10 bases in the middle. The CDR3 runs 14 residues.